This entry lists 30 T cell receptor beta chains sequenced from one sample in a study of pediatric ulcerative colitis. Measured with immunoSEQ multiplex PCR; TCRdb has only the in-frame clones, and not every one. The repertoire consists of about 12,000 clones, with approximately 80% occurring once and the leading ten covering approximately 4.2%. During colonoscopy, one to two rectal pinch biopsies were collected. Source material: gut tissue. Receptors originate from a boy aged 10-17 years who was a control in a study of pediatric ulcerative colitis.

This clone was seen more than once but under ten times. The chain is built from TRBV10-3 and TRBJ1-5, with D uncertain. V was shortened by 6 bases and J by 9 bases, with 18 bases between the two germline ends. The CDR3 extends over 14 amino acids. Germline V CDR1 and CDR2: ENHRY, SYGVKD. This CDR3 is CAISPVGQSWPQHF. The DNA for the CDR3 is TGTGCCATCAGCCCAGTCGGCCAATCGTGGCCCCAGCATTTT.

This clone occurred a few times. In DNA form, the CDR3 reads TGTGCCAGCAGTGAGCTGGTCTCCTACAATGAGCAGTTCTTC. It encodes CASSELVSYNEQFF. The V gene is TRBV2, the J gene TRBJ2-1, with D uncertain. CDR1 SNHLY and CDR2 FYNNEI come from the germline V gene. The CDR3 extends over 14 amino acids. Trimming removed 3 bases at V and 0 bases at J, with 6 bases between.

The V and J genes are TRBV4-1 and TRBJ2-7, with 7 bases lining up with TRBD1. The CDR3 has 18 residues. Trimming took 2 bases from V and 4 from J; bases not matched to a gene: 17. CDR1 is MGHRA, CDR2 YSYEKL, per germline. CDR3 in DNA: TGCGCCAGCAGCCAACACGGACCCCAACAGGGGCTCGCTTACGAGCAGTACTTC. It yields the protein CASSQHGPQQGLAYEQYF.

V gene TRBV7-2 combines with J gene TRBJ2-7; no reliable D call. The CDR3 has 15 amino acids. In germline, CDR1 is SGHTA, CDR2 FQGNSA. V gave up 1 base and J gave up 2 bases, with 12 bases separating them. The CDR3 loop is CASSLGPSPPYEQYV. As DNA, the CDR3 is TGTGCCAGCAGCTTAGGGCCATCCCCCCCCTACGAGCAGTACGTC.

V is TRBV5-4 and J is TRBJ1-5, with 7 bases that match TRBD1. From germline, CDR1 is SGHNT and CDR2 YYREEE (reference sequence). V lost 0 bases and J lost 8; bases outside the gene matches: 8. CDR3 length: 15 amino acids. Written as DNA, the CDR3 is TGTGCCAGCAGCTTGGGGACAGGCGGAAGCGAGCCCCAGCATTTT. Its translation is CASSLGTGGSEPQHF.

This clone was counted only a few times. The V and J genes are TRBV6-5 and TRBJ2-2, with 8 bases aligning to TRBD2. V was pared by 6 bases and J by 8 bases, with 8 bases of the junction left unmatched. From germline, CDR1 is MNHEY and CDR2 SVGAGI. This CDR3 is built from 14 residues. The CDR3 sequence is CASRLAESWGELFF. The CDR3 DNA is TGTGCCAGCAGACTAGCGGAGTCGTGGGGGGAGCTGTTTTTT.

This chain uses TRBV27 with TRBJ2-3; 12 nucleotides align to TRBD2. CDR3 length: 16 residues. With V trimmed by 4 bases and J by 3 bases, 5 bases remained unmatched. The germline V gene has CDR1 MNHEY and CDR2 SMNVEV (reference sequence). CDR3 nucleotide sequence: TGTGCCAGCAGTTCCTCTAGCGGGAGGGTTACAGATACGCAGTATTTT. It yields the protein CASSSSSGRVTDTQYF.

This clone was found once. The V and J genes are TRBV6-1 and TRBJ1-2, with 8 nucleotides matching TRBD1. CDR1 is MNHNS and CDR2 is SASEGT in the germline V gene. The CDR3 runs 14 residues. V was clipped by 2 bases and J by 8 bases; unmatched bases: 7. This CDR3 reads CASSERTGLKGYTF. The CDR3 region has the DNA TGTGCCAGCAGTGAAAGGACAGGGCTAAAGGGCTACACCTTC.

This chain links TRBV15 with TRBJ1-2; 7 positions agree with TRBD1. Germline loops: CDR1 LNHNV, CDR2 YYDKDF (reference sequence). The CDR3 spans 16 residues. V shed 1 base and J 1 base; nucleotides not matched to a gene: 6. This CDR3 reads CATSRGPGTDNYGYTF. As DNA, the CDR3 is TGTGCCACCAGCAGAGGCCCCGGGACAGATAACTATGGCTACACCTTC.

V is TRBV6-1 and J is TRBJ2-1, with TRBD2 matching 10 bases. Germline CDR1 is MNHNS and CDR2 is SASEGT. The length of the CDR3 is 15 residues. V shed 7 bases, J shed 7 bases, and the junction held 10 bases outside the gene matches. CDR3 in amino acids: CASTQREGLGNEQFF. The CDR3 region has the DNA TGTGCCAGCACCCAGCGGGAGGGCCTGGGAAATGAGCAGTTCTTC.

The chain employs TRBV5-4 and TRBJ2-1; D perhaps matches TRBD1 (6 bases). V gave up 6 bases and J gave up 7 bases, with 17 bases separating them. Germline-derived CDR1 and CDR2 are SGHNT and YYREEE (reference sequence). The CDR3 is made up of 14 amino acids. CDR3 sequence: CASTKWGQGNEQFF. The CDR3 region has the DNA TGTGCCAGCACCAAGTGGGGGCAGGGGAATGAGCAGTTCTTC.

This clone was detected once. The J gene is TRBJ1-3, the V gene TRBV7-9; D is possibly TRBD1 (5 bases). This CDR3 has 15 residues. Trimming shortened V by 4 bases and J by 4 bases, and 14 bases separated the two germline ends. Per the germline V gene, CDR1 is SEHNR and CDR2 is FQNEAQ (reference sequence). The CDR3 here is CASSSGLPAGNTIYF. In DNA, the CDR3 is TGTGCCAGCAGCTCGGGACTGCCCGCCGGAAACACCATATATTTT.

This clone was recorded a few times. This chain links TRBV28 with TRBJ2-1, with TRBD2 matching 12 bases. Per germline, CDR1 MDHEN and CDR2 SYDVKM. V lost 5 bases to trimming and J lost 2 bases; unmatched junction nucleotides: 10. CDR3 length equals 18 residues. CDR3 sequence: CASSRPTSGRTPYNEQFF. DNA of the CDR3: TGTGCCAGCAGTCGCCCGACTAGCGGGAGAACCCCCTACAATGAGCAGTTCTTC.

CDR3 amino acids: CASSPIQSGQGPWSYEQYF. In DNA form, the CDR3 reads TGTGCCAGCTCCCCGATACAGTCCGGACAGGGACCGTGGAGCTACGAGCAGTACTTC. The chain couples TRBV18 to TRBJ2-7, with 8 bases lining up with TRBD1. CDR1 is KGHSH, CDR2 LQKENI, per germline. V lost 6 bases, J lost 3 bases, and 22 bases stayed unmatched. The CDR3 sequence is 19 residues long.

The V gene is TRBV15, the J gene TRBJ2-2, with D perhaps assigned TRBD1 or TRBD2 (5 bases each). V lost 0 bases to trimming and J lost 8 bases, with 13 bases between them. The CDR3 consists of 15 residues. The V gene's germline CDR1 is LNHNV and CDR2 YYDKDF (reference sequence). The CDR3 DNA follows: TGTGCCACCAGCAGAGATCGGGGCCCGGGTGGGGAGCTGTTTTTT. As protein: CATSRDRGPGGELFF.

V and J are TRBV5-1 and TRBJ2-1; TRBD2 matches at 11 bases. V gave up 4 bases and J gave up 4 bases; unmatched junction bases: 10. The CDR3 extends over 17 amino acids. The germline V gene encodes CDR1 SGHRS and CDR2 YFSETQ. The CDR3 nucleotides read TGCGCCAGCAGCGCACACCTGACTAGCGGGACGTACAATGAGCAGTTCTTC. Translating gives CASSAHLTSGTYNEQFF.

The gene calls are TRBV9 and TRBJ2-7, with D uncertain. CDR1 is SGDLS and CDR2 is YYNGEE in the germline V gene. CDR3 size: 14 residues. Trimming removed 2 bases at V and 3 bases at J, with 12 bases between. Here the CDR3 reads CASSVGRASYEQYF. CDR3 sequence (DNA): TGTGCCAGCAGCGTCGGACGGGCGAGCTACGAGCAGTACTTC.

The V gene is TRBV11-3, the J gene TRBJ2-3; D unclear. This CDR3 region has 14 residues. Germline V lookup: CDR1 SGHNT, CDR2 YENEEA. V lost 6 bases and J 5 bases, leaving 15 bases between the germline ends. The CDR3 DNA sequence: TGTGCCAGCAGTTCTAACATGGTTGGAGATACGCAGTATTTT. It encodes CASSSNMVGDTQYF.

This clone was recorded once. The chain carries TRBV5-4 and TRBJ1-2; D unresolved. This CDR3 comprises 13 residues. Trimming shortened V by 1 base and J by 8 bases, and 12 bases separated the two germline ends. CDR1 and CDR2 (germline): SGHNT, YYREEE (reference sequence). Here the CDR3 reads CASSLTRRSGYTF. The CDR3 bases are TGTGCCAGCAGCTTGACCCGTCGGAGCGGCTACACCTTC.

This CDR3 is CASSQEQRGRDQPQHF. The CDR3 nucleotides read TGCGCCAGCAGCCAAGAGCAAAGGGGAAGGGATCAGCCCCAGCATTTT. The J gene is TRBJ1-5, the V gene TRBV4-1; maybe TRBD1 (5 bases). CDR3 length: 16 residues. V was clipped by 0 bases and J by 5 bases, with 14 bases between them. The germline V gene encodes CDR1 MGHRA and CDR2 YSYEKL.

This clone appeared a single time. The chain's CDR3 is CASSGILITDTQYF. The CDR3 nucleotides read TGTGCCAGCAGCGGAATCCTTATCACAGATACGCAGTATTTT. The chain links TRBV9 to TRBJ2-3; D uncertain. V was clipped by 3 bases and J by 2 bases, with 10 bases between them. Germline V gene lookup returns CDR1 SGDLS and CDR2 YYNGEE. The CDR3 sequence is 14 residues long.

The genes are TRBV27 and TRBJ2-1, with no clear D. The CDR3 runs 14 residues. Per germline, CDR1 MNHEY and CDR2 SMNVEV (reference sequence). V gave up 2 bases and J gave up 6 bases, with 11 bases separating them. CDR3 bases: TGTGCCAGCAGTTTAAGTCCAACGGGCAATGAGCAGTTCTTC. Amino acids: CASSLSPTGNEQFF.

V and J are TRBV5-4 and TRBJ2-1, with 14 bases fitting TRBD2. The length of the CDR3 is 18 residues. Germline V gene lookup returns CDR1 SGHNT and CDR2 YYREEE (reference sequence). The junction had 6 bases not matched to a gene; V was cut back by 4 bases and J by 0 bases. The CDR3 region has the DNA TGTGCCAGCAGCATTGGGACTAGCGGGAGAAGCTCCTACAATGAGCAGTTCTTC. Translation gives CASSIGTSGRSSYNEQFF.

This clone was observed a few times. The CDR3 nucleotides are TGTGCCAGCACCCCAGGGGCGAACACTGAAGCTTTCTTT. Translation gives CASTPGANTEAFF. The rearrangement joins TRBV4-2 to TRBJ1-1, with D possibly matching TRBD1 (6 bases). Germline CDR1 is LGHNA and CDR2 is YNFKEQ. The CDR3 has 13 amino acids. The V and J ends lost 7 bases and 1 base respectively, with 10 bases between them.

The chain employs TRBV18 and TRBJ2-1; 8 nucleotides align to TRBD2. The germline V gene encodes CDR1 KGHSH and CDR2 LQKENI. CDR3 length equals 16 residues. V trimming: 3 bases; J trimming: 3 bases; junction bases outside the gene matches: 7. CDR3 sequence reads: CASSPSWTSSYNEQFF. CDR3 DNA: TGTGCCAGCTCACCTTCATGGACTAGCAGCTACAATGAGCAGTTCTTC.

The chain uses TRBV5-1 and TRBJ1-2; D uncertain. There are 12 residues in the CDR3. Germline V CDR1 and CDR2: SGHRS, YFSETQ. V was clipped by 0 bases and J by 2 bases, with 2 bases between them. The CDR3 reads CASSLANYGYTF. The DNA of the CDR3 is TGCGCCAGCAGCTTGGCCAACTATGGCTACACCTTC.

This chain links TRBV4-2 with TRBJ2-3; 11 bases agree with TRBD1. The CDR3 runs 16 residues. Germline CDR1 and CDR2: LGHNA and YNFKEQ. V was clipped by 0 bases and J by 4 bases; unmatched bases: 3. The CDR3 DNA is TGTGCCAGCAGCCAAGACCCGGGACAGGGGGCAGATACGCAGTATTTT. This codes for CASSQDPGQGADTQYF.

The gene calls are TRBV7-2 and TRBJ1-2, with 7 bases matching TRBD1. CDR3 length: 14 residues. The V gene end was trimmed by 1 base and the J gene end by 6 bases; junction bases not matched to a gene: 5. From germline, CDR1 is SGHTA and CDR2 FQGNSA. The CDR3 here is CASSLVQGVNGYTF. CDR3 sequence (DNA): TGTGCCAGCAGCTTAGTGCAGGGGGTAAATGGCTACACCTTC.

The genes are TRBV25-1 and TRBJ1-1; D is undetermined. CDR1 and CDR2 from the germline V gene are MGHDK and SYGVNS. V dropped 4 bases and J dropped 1 base, with 7 bases sitting between them. This CDR3 is 13 amino acids long. The CDR3 reads CASSVSTNTEAFF. The CDR3, as DNA: TGTGCCAGCAGTGTATCGACGAACACTGAAGCTTTCTTT.

The chain combines TRBV5-4 with TRBJ1-2; 8 positions match TRBD1. V shed 0 bases, J shed 2 bases, and the junction held 3 bases outside the gene matches. The length of the CDR3 is 15 residues. CDR1 is SGHNT, CDR2 YYREEE, per germline (reference sequence). In DNA, the CDR3 is TGTGCCAGCAGCTTGGGGCAGGGGGCCAACTATGGCTACACCTTC. Translation gives CASSLGQGANYGYTF.